This section outlines one TCR beta chain sequence together with its context. Its antigen target is currently unknown. No clone much larger than this one lies a single base away; base qualities are absent. This record belongs to a study of blood T cell repertoires in COVID-19 (dated by TCRdb to 2018 to 2020). With regard to the full study: Samples from collaborators originated in the United States, Italy and Spain and spanned both the acute and convalescent phases of COVID-19. Nearly every sample came with metadata listing a de-identified subject ID, COVID-19 status, age in years and sex. The repertoires were released in a freely available public database meant as a resource for research on the immune response to SARS-CoV-2. The prospective study material was composed of cDNA or gDNA derived from T cells, B-cell-depleted T cells, or PBMCs. Where HLA class I and class II types were available, the types were taken from metadata supplied by the sample provider, not from assay-based typing. The dataset comprised deeply sampled blood TCRbeta repertoires from subjects exposed to, actively infected with, or recovered from COVID-19. The samples were drawn from the first 160 participants of the ongoing ImmuneRACE study and from roughly 1,300 subjects provided by 6 global collaborators.

The germline V gene specifies SQVTM as CDR1 and ANQGSEA as CDR2. V drops 2 bases and J drops 10 bases, leaving 9 bases in between. The CDR3 measures 11 amino acids from cysteine to phenylalanine. CDR3 DNA is the only sequence kept; it has 33 bases, read in frame from the first base. TCRbeta CDR3 regions were amplified from genomic DNA by means of the immunoSEQ Assay, a bias-controlled multiplex PCR. Per the source publication's procedure: The number of nucleated cells in each sample was estimated from the amplification of reference gene primers within the assay. To quantify the absolute abundance of each unique TCRbeta CDR3 rearrangement, sequence reads were collapsed and filtered. Productive Simpson clonality was computed per sample as the square root of Simpson's diversity index over productive rearrangements. Imported from immuneACCESS, the table was reduced by TCRdb to in-frame sequences with V and J called. These copies leave out some clones; in studies compared against another copy, an unresolved V gene accounts for under half, and the cause of the remainder is not known. That table is the source of V, J and clone size, and D and trimming were worked out from the DNA. This sample gives 150,000 or so clones in total; 84% of them show up just once. Of the sample, 44% is held by the ten largest clones.

Whole blood was collected in K2EDTA tubes by collaborating institutions according to the institutions' own protocols. For TCRbeta analysis, collaborator samples were shipped as frozen whole blood, as isolated PBMCs, or as DNA extracted from either sample type. What the research found in general, with its limitations: The amount of clinical and demographic metadata varied by source and participant and was provided uncurated.

The source of this sequence is a human donor in a cohort sampled during active COVID-19. The sequence joins TRBV29-1 to TRBJ2-1; perhaps TRBD2 is the D gene, with 5 bases matching. Material for sequencing was peripheral blood. The CDR3 protein sequence reads: CSVEKGGEQFF. The DNA sequence reads TGCAGCGTTGAAAAGGGCGGGGAGCAGTTCTTC.